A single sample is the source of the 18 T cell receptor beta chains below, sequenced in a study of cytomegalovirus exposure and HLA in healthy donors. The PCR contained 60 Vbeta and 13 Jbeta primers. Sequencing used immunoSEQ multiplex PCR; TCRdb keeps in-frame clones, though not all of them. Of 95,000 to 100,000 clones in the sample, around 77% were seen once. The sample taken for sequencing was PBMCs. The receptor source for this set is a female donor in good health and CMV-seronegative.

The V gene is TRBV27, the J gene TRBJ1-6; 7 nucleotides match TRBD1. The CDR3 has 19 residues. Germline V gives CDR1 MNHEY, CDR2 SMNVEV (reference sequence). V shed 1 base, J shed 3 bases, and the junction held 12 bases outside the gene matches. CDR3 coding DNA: TGTGCCAGCAGTTTATTGCCCCCCCTACAGGGGCGCTATAATTCACCCCTCCACTTT. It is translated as CASSLLPPLQGRYNSPLHF.

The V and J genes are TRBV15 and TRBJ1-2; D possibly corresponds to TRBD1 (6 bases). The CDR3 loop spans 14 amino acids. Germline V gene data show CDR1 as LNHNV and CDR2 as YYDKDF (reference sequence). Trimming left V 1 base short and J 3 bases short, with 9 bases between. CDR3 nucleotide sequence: TGTGCCACCAGCAGAGGACCAGGGGACTATGGCTACACCTTC. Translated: CATSRGPGDYGYTF.

In DNA, the CDR3 is TGTGCCAGCAGGATTGAGGGGAGGACTGAAGCTTTCTTT. Protein sequence: CASRIEGRTEAFF. This chain joins TRBV6-5 and TRBJ1-1; a weak D match, TRBD1 (5 bases). Germline CDR1 reads MNHEY; CDR2 reads SVGAGI. CDR3 length equals 13 residues. V shed 6 bases and J shed 5 bases, with 13 bases lying between them.

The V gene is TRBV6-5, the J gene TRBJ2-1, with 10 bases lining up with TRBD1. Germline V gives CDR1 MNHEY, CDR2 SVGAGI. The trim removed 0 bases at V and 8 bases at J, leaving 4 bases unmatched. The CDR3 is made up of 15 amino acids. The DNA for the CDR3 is TGTGCCAGCAGTTACTCCGGGACAGGGGCCCATGAGCAGTTCTTC. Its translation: CASSYSGTGAHEQFF.

CDR3 region: CASSVMLAGGAGDTQYF. The CDR3 coding sequence is TGTGCCAGCAGCGTGATGCTAGCGGGAGGTGCTGGAGATACGCAGTATTTT. This chain uses TRBV9 with TRBJ2-3; 11 bases map to TRBD2. CDR1 SGDLS and CDR2 YYNGEE come from the germline V gene. There are 17 residues in the CDR3. V shed 2 bases, J shed 5 bases, and the junction held 10 bases outside the gene matches.

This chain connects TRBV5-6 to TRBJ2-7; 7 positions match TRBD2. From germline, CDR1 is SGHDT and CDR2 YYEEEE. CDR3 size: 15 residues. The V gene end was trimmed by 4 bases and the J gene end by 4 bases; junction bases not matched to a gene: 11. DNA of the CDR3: TGTGCCAGCAGCCCTGCCCTTACTAGCGAATACGAGCAGTACTTC. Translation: CASSPALTSEYEQYF.

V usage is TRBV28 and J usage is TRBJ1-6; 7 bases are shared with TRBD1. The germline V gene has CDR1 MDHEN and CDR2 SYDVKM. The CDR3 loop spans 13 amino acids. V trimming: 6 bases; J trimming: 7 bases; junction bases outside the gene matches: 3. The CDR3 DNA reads TGTGCCAGCAGCCAACAGGGGAATTCACCCCTCCACTTT. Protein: CASSQQGNSPLHF.

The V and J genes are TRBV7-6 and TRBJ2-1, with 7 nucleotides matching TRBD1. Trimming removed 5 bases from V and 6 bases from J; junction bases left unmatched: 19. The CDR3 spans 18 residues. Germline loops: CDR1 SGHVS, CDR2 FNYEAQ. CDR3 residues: CASSLKDRTTANGNEQFF. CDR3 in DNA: TGTGCCAGCAGCCTGAAGGACAGGACAACTGCTAATGGCAATGAGCAGTTCTTC.

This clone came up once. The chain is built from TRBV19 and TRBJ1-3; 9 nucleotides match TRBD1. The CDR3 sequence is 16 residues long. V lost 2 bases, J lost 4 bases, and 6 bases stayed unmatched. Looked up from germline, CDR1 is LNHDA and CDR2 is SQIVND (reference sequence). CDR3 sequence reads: CASSIIGTGTGNTIYF. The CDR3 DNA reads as TGTGCCAGTAGTATAATTGGGACAGGGACGGGAAACACCATATATTTT.

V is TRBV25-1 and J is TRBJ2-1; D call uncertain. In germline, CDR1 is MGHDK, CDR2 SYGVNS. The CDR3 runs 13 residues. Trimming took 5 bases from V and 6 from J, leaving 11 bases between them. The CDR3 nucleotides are TGTGCCAGCAGTCTCCGAGAGGTCAATGAGCAGTTCTTC. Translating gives CASSLREVNEQFF. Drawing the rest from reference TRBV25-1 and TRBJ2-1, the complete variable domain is EADIYQTPRYLVIGTGKKITLECSQTMGHDKMYWYQQDPGMELHLIHYSYGVNSTEKGDLSSESTVSRIRTEHFPLTLESARPSHTSQYLCASSLREVNEQFFGPGTRLTVL.

The CDR3 DNA reads as TGTGCCAGCTCACCCCGAGGGACAGTAGCTAACTATGGCTACACCTTC. Amino acids: CASSPRGTVANYGYTF. The V call is TRBV18, the J call TRBJ1-2; 7 bases are a match to TRBD1. Germline CDR1 is KGHSH and CDR2 is LQKENI. This CDR3 contains 16 residues. V lost 3 bases and J lost 0; bases outside the gene matches: 7.

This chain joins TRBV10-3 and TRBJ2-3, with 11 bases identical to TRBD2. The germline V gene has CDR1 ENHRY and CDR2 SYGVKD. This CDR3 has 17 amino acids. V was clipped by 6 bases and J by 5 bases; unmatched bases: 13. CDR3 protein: CAISSGLAGISGDTQYF. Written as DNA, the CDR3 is TGTGCCATCAGCTCCGGACTAGCGGGCATCAGCGGAGATACGCAGTATTTT.

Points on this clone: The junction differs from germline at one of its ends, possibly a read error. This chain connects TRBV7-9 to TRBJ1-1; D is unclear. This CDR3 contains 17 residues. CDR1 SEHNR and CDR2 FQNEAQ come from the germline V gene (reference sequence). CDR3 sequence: CSSSLAWNTPIDPGSFF. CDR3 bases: TGTTCCAGCAGCCTAGCGTGGAACACACCGATCGACCCGGGATCTTTCTTT.

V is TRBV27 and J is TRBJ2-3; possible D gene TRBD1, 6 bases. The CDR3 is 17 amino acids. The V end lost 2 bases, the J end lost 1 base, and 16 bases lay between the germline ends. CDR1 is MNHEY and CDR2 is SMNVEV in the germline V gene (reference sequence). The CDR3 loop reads CASSLGQLITRTDTQYF. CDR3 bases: TGTGCCAGCAGTTTAGGACAGCTTATTACCCGCACAGATACGCAGTATTTT.

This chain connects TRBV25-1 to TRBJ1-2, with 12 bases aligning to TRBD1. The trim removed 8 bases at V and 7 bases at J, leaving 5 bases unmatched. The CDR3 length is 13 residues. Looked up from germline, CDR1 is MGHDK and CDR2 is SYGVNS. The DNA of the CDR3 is TGTGCCAGCTCCTTGGGACAGGGGGCTGGCTACACCTTC. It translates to CASSLGQGAGYTF.

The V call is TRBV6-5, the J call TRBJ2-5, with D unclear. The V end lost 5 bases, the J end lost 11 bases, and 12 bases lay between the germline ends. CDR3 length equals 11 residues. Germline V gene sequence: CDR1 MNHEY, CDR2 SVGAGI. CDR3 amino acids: CASSPGTEQYF. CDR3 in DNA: TGTGCCAGCAGTCCCGGCACAGAGCAGTACTTC.

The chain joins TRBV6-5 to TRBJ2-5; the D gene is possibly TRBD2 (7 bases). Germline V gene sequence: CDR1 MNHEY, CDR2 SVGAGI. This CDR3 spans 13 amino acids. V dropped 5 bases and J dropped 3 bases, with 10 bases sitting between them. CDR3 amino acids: CASSRGGKETQYF. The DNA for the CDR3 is TGTGCCAGCAGTAGGGGGGGAAAAGAGACCCAGTACTTC.

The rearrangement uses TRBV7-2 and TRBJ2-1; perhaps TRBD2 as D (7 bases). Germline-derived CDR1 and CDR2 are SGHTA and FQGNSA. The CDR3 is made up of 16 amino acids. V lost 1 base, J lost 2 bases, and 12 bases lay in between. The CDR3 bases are TGTGCCAGCAGCTTAGGTGAGGGGGGGACCTACAATGAGCAGTTCTTC. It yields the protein CASSLGEGGTYNEQFF.